This T cell receptor beta chain was obtained from a study of blood T cell repertoires in COVID-19. J lost 1 base, V lost 2 bases, and 3 bases had no gene match. The germline V gene encodes CDR1 MNHNS and CDR2 SASEGT. The CDR3 is made up of 16 amino acids. Data came from immunoSEQ multiplex PCR; TCRdb stores just in-frame clones and leaves some out. The sample comprises roughly 180,000 clones, roughly 84% of which are singletons, and under 12% rests with the top ten. There are a few counts of this clone. Other nucleotide sequences from this sample produce the same CDR3. This TCR derives from a woman older than 75 with active or convalescent COVID-19. The sample comprised peripheral blood. This sequence joins TRBV6-1 and TRBJ2-2; 8 bases map to TRBD1. CDR3: CASSEIGQGNTGELFF. In nucleotides, the CDR3 is TGTGCCAGCAGTGAAATAGGACAGGGGAACACCGGGGAGCTGTTTTTT.